This entry describes one TCR beta chain. The sample belongs to a study of CDR3 diversity in severe acne. V gave up 8 bases and J gave up 2 bases; unmatched junction bases: 9. The CDR3 spans 17 residues. TCRdb re-called the PCR reads with MiXCR, one entry per CDR3 protein. The sample lists around 100,000 distinct CDR3 sequences; roughly 51% were seen once. This receptor was obtained from a male donor with acne. This chain joins TRBV12-3 or TRBV12-4 and TRBJ2-6, with TRBD1 matching 10 bases. Sequencing input: blood. This CDR3 reads CASSPDRGKPGANVLTF. CDR3 in DNA: TGTGCCAGCTCTCCGGACAGGGGGAAACCTGGGGCCAACGTCCTGACTTTC.